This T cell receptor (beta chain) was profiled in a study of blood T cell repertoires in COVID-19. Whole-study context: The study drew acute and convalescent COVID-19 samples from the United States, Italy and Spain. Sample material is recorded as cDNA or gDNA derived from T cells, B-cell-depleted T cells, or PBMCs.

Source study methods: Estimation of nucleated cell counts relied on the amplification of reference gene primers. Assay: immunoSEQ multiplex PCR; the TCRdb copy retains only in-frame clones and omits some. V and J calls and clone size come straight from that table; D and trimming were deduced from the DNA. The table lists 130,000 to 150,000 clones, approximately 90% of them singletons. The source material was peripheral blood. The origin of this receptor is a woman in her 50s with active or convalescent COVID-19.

CDR3 bases: TGTGCCAGCAGTGAAAGACTAGCGGGAGGGTGGAACACCGGGGAGCTGTTTTTT. It specifies CASSERLAGGWNTGELFF. The V gene is TRBV2, the J gene TRBJ2-2, with TRBD2 matching over 14 bases. Germline V lookup: CDR1 SNHLY, CDR2 FYNNEI. The CDR3 covers 18 residues. V dropped 2 bases and J dropped 1; count of bases not matched to a gene: 3.